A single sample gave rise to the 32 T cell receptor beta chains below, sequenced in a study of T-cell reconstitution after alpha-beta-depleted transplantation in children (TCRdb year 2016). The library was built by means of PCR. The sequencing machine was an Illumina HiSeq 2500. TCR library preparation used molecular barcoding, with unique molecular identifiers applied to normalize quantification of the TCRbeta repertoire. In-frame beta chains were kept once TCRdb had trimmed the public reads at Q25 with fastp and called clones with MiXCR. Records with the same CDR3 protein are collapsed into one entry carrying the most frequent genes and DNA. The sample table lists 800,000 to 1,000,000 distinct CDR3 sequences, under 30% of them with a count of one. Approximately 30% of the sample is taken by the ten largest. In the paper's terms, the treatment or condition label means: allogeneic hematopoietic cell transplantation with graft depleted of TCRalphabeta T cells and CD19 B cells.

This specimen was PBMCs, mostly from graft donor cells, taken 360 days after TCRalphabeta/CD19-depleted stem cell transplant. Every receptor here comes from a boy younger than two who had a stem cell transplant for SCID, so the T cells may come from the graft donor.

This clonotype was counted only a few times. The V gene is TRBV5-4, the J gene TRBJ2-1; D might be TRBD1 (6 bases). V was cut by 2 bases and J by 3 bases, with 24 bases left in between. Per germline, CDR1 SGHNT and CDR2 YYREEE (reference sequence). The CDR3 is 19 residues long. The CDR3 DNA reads TGTGCCAGCAGCTTCCAAGCAGGGGATTTGAGAGCCCTCTACAATGAGCAGTTCTTC. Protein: CASSFQAGDLRALYNEQFF.

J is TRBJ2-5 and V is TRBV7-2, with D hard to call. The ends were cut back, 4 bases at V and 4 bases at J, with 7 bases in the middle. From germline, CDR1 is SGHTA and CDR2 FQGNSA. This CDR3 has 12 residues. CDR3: CASSSTTETQYF. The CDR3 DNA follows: TGTGCCAGCAGCTCCACCACAGAGACCCAGTACTTC.

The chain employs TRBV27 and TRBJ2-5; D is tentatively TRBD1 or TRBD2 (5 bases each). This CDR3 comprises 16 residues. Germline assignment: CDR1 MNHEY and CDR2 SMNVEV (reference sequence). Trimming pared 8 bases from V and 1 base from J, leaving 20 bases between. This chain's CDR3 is CASPPGQGWGQETQYF. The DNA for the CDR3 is TGTGCCAGCCCCCCGGGGCAGGGTTGGGGCCAAGAGACCCAGTACTTC.

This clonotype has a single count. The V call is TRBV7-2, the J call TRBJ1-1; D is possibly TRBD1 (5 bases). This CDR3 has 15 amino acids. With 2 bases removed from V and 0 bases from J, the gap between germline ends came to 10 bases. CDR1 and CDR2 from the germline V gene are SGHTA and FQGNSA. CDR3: CASSLRQQMNTEAFF. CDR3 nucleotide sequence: TGTGCCAGCAGCTTACGACAGCAGATGAACACTGAAGCTTTCTTT.

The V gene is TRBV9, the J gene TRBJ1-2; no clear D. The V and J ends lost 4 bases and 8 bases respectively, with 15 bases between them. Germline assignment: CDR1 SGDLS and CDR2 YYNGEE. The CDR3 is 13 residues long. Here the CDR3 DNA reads TGTGCCAGCAGCCCCAGAGCAGCGGTCGGCTACACCTTC. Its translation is CASSPRAAVGYTF.

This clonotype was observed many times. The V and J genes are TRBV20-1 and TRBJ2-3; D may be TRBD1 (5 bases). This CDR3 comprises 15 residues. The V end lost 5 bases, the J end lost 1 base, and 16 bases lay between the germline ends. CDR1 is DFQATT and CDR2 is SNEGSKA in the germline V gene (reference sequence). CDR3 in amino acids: CSAPSSLGRTDTQYF. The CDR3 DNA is TGCAGTGCTCCATCCTCGTTGGGGCGCACAGATACGCAGTATTTT.

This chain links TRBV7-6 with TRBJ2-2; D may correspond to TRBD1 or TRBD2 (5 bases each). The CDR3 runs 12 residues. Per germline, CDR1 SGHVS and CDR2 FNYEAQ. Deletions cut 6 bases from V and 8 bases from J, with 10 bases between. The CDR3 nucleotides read TGTGCCAGCAGTTTTGGGGGAGGGGAGCTGTTTTTT. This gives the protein CASSFGGGELFF.

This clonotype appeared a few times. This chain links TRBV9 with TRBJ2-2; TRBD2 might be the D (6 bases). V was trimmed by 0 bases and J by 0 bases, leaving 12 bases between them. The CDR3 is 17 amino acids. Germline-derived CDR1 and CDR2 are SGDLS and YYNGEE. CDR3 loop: CASSVARVAANTGELFF. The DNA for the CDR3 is TGTGCCAGCAGCGTAGCTCGCGTAGCGGCGAACACCGGGGAGCTGTTTTTT.

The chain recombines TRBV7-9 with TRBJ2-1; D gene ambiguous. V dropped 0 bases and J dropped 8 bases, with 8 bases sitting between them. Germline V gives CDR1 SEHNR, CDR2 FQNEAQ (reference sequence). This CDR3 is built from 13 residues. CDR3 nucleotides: TGTGCCAGCAGCTTAGCAGGGTCCGATGAGCAGTTCTTC. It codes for CASSLAGSDEQFF.

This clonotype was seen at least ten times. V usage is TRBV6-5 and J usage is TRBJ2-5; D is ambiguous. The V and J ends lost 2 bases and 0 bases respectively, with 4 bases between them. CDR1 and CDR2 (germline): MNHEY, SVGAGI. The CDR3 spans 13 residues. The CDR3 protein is CASSYGYQETQYF. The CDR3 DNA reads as TGTGCCAGCAGTTACGGATACCAAGAGACCCAGTACTTC.

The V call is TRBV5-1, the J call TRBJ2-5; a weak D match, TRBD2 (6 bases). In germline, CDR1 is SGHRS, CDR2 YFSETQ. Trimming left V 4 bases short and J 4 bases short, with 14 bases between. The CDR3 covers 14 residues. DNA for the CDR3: TGCGCCAGCAGCCGCCTGGGGGGTCGAGAGACCCAGTACTTC. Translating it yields CASSRLGGRETQYF.

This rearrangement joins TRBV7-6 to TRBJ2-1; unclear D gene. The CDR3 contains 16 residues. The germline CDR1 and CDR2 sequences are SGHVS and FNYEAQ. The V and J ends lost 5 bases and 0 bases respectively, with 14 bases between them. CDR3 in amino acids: CASSPRLNPSYNEQFF. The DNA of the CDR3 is TGTGCCAGCAGCCCACGACTTAATCCCTCCTACAATGAGCAGTTCTTC.

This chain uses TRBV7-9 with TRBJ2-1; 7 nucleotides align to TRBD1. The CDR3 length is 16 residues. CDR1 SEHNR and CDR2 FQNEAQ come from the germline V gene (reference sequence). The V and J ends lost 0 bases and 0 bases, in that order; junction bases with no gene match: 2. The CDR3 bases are TGTGCCAGCAGCTTAGCGGCAGGGGGCTCCTACAATGAGCAGTTCTTC. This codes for CASSLAAGGSYNEQFF.

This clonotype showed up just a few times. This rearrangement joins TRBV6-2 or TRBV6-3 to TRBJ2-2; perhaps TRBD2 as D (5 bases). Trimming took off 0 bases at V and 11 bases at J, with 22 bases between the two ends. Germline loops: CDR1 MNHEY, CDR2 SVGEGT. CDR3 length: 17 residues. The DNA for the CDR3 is TGTGCCAGCAGTTACTCGGATTTTATCGGGGAAGCGCAAGAGCTGTTTTTT. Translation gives CASSYSDFIGEAQELFF.

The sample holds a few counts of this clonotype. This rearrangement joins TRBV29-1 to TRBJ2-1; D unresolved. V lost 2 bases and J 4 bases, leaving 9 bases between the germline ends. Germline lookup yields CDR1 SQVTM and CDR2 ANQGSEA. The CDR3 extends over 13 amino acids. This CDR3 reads CSVERSHYNEQFF. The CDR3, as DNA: TGCAGCGTTGAACGGAGTCATTACAATGAGCAGTTCTTC.

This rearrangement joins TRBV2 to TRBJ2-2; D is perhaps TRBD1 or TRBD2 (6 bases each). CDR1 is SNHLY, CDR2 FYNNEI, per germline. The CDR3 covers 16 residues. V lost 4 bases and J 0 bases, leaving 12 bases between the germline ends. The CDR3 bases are TGTGCCAGCAGTGGGGGGGCCGTCGCGAACACCGGGGAGCTGTTTTTT. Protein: CASSGGAVANTGELFF.

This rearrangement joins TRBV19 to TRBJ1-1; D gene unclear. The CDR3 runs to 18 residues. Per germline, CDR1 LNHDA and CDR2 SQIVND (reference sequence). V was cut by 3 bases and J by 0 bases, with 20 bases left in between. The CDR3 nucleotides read TGTGCCAGTAGTATGGTTAAGGTCGTCGGGAGCCTGAACACTGAAGCTTTCTTT. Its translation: CASSMVKVVGSLNTEAFF. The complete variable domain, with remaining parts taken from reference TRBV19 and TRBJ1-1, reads DGGITQSPKYLFRKEGQNVTLSCEQNLNHDAMYWYRQDPGQGLRLIYYSQIVNDFQKGDIAEGYSVSREKKESFPLTVTSAQKNPTAFYLCASSMVKVVGSLNTEAFFGQGTRLTVV.

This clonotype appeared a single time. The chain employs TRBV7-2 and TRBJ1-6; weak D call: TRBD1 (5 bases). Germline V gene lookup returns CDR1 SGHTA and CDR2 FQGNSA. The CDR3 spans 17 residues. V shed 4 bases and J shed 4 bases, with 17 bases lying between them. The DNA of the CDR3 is TGTGCCAGCAGCTCCGGGACCGATTCGGCTTATAATTCACCCCTCCACTTT. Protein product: CASSSGTDSAYNSPLHF.

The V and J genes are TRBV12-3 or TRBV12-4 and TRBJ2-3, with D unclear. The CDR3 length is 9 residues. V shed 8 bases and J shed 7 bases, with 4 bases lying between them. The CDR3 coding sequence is TGTGCCAGCGGGAATACGCAGTATTTT. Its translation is CASGNTQYF.

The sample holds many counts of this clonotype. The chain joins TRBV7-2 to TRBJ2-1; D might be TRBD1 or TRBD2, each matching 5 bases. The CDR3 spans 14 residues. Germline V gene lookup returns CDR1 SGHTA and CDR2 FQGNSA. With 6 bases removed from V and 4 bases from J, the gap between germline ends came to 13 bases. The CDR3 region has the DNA TGTGCCAGCAGTCTCGGGACCGTTTACAATGAGCAGTTCTTC. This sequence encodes CASSLGTVYNEQFF.

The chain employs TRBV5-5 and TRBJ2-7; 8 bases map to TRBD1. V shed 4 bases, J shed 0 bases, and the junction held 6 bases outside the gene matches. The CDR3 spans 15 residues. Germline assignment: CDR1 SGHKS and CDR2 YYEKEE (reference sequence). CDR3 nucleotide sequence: TGTGCCAGCAGCCCAAGGACAGGGACCTCCTACGAGCAGTACTTC. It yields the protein CASSPRTGTSYEQYF.

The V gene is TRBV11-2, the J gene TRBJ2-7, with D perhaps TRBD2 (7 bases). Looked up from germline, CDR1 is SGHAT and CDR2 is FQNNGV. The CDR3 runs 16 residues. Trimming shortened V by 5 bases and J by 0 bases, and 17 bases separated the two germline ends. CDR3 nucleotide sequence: TGTGCCAGCAGCCTCCTGGGGGGGGCTTCCTCCTACGAGCAGTACTTC. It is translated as CASSLLGGASSYEQYF.

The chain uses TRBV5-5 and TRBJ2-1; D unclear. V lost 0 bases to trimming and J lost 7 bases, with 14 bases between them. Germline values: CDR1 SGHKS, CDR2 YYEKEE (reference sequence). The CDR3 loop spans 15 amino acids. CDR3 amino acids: CASSLDSWETNEQFF. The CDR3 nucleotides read TGTGCCAGCAGCTTGGACAGTTGGGAAACGAATGAGCAGTTCTTC.

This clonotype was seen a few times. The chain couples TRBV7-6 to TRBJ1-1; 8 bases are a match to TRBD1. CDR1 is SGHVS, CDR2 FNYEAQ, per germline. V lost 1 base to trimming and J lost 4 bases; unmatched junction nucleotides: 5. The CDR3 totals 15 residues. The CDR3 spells CASSLVQGAATEAFF. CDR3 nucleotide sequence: TGTGCCAGCAGCTTAGTTCAGGGGGCGGCCACTGAAGCTTTCTTT.

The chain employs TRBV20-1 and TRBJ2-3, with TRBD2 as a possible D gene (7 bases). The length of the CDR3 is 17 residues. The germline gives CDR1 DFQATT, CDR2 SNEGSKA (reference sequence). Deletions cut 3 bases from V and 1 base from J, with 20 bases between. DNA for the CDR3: TGCAGTGCTAGGGGAGGGGTGGGGGCGCGAGGCACAGATACGCAGTATTTT. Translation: CSARGGVGARGTDTQYF.

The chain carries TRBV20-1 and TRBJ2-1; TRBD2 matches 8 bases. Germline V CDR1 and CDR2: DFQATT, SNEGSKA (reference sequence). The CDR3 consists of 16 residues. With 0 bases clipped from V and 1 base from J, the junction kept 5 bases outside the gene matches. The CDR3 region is CSARDTAGGSYNEQFF. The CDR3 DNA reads TGCAGTGCTAGAGATACGGCGGGGGGATCCTACAATGAGCAGTTCTTC.

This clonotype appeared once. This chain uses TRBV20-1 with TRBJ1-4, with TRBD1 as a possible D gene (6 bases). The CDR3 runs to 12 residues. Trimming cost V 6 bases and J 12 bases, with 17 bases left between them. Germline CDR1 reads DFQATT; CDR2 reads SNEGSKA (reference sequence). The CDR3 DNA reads TGCAGTGCCTCACTACAGGGATCGGAACTGTTTTTT. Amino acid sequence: CSASLQGSELFF.

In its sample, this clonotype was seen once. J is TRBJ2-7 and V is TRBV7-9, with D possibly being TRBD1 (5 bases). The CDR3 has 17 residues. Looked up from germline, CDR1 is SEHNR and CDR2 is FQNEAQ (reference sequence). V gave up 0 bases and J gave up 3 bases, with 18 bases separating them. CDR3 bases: TGTGCCAGCAGCTTAGCCCTCGCGACAGACGCCCTCTACGAGCAGTACTTC. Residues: CASSLALATDALYEQYF.

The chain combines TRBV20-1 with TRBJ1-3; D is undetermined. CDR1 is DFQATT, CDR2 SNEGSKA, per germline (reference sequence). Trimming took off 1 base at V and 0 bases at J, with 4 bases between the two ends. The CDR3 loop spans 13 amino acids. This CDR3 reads CSARVGSGNTIYF. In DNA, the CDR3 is TGCAGTGCTAGAGTTGGCTCTGGAAACACCATATATTTT.

The CDR3 here is CASSFFSGTDTQYF. For the CDR3, the DNA is TGTGCCAGCAGTTTTTTCTCTGGGACAGATACGCAGTATTTT. The V call is TRBV6-5, the J call TRBJ2-3; D is uncertain. V lost 4 bases and J 3 bases, leaving 11 bases between the germline ends. Germline CDR1 reads MNHEY; CDR2 reads SVGAGI. The length of the CDR3 is 14 residues.

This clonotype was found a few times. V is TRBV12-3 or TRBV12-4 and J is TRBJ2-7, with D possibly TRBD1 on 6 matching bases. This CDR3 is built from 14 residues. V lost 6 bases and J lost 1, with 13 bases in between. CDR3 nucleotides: TGTGCCAGCAGCCACCGGGACAAGTCCTACGAGCAGTACTTC. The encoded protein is CASSHRDKSYEQYF.

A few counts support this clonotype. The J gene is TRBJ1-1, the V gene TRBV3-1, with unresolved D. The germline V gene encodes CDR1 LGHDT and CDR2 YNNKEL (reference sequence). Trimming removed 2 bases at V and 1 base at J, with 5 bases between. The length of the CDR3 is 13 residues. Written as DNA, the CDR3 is TGTGCCAGCAGCCAAAGGCAGAACACTGAAGCTTTCTTT. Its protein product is CASSQRQNTEAFF.